These T cell receptor beta chains were read from a single sample in a study of human T cells and chemical hapten exposure. MiXCR, run by TCRdb on the RACE reads, gives a single entry per CDR3 protein. The sample yields tens of thousands of distinct CDR3 sequences, 9.5% to 15% seen once. The source material was whole blood, sampled in connection with sensitization to the hapten diphenylcyclopropenone (DPC). The source of these receptors is a woman between 35 and 50 years old with alopecia areata. Some clones in this sample may be carry-over from other donors' samples. Both conserved end residues are part of each CDR3. The D gene is left open where the match is weak. Size is stated for part of the rows, as once, few or many counts, or as a class when the clone is expanded.

clone_size,v_call,d_call,j_call,cdr3_nt,cdr3_aa
many,TRBV2,.,TRBJ2-1,TGTGCCAGCACGGGCAGGGTTTTTAACAATGAGCAGTTCTTC,CASTGRVFNNEQFF
few,TRBV4-3,.,TRBJ2-6,TGCGCCAGCAGCCAAGATGGAGCTGGGGCCAACGTCCTGACTTTC,CASSQDGAGANVLTF
many,TRBV3-1,.,TRBJ2-7,TGTGCCAGCAGCCAAGCATGGGGCTCCTACGAGCAGTACTTC,CASSQAWGSYEQYF
many,TRBV20-1,.,TRBJ2-7,TGCAGTGCTAGCCCCCAAGGTGCTAGCTGGAGGGAGCAGTACTTC,CSASPQGASWREQYF
many,TRBV9,TRBD2,TRBJ2-5,TGTGCCAGCAGCTCCGGGACTAGCGTTTCATGGGAGACCCAGTACTTC,CASSSGTSVSWETQYF
.,TRBV28,TRBD1,TRBJ1-1,TGTGCCAGCAGCTCCCCGACAGGGGGCCATCCTGAAGCTTTCTTT,CASSSPTGGHPEAFF
many,TRBV5-5,TRBD2,TRBJ2-3,TGTGCCAGCAGCCCGGGCAGCGGGGGCCACACAGATACGCAGTATTTT,CASSPGSGGHTDTQYF
many,TRBV3-1,TRBD1,TRBJ2-7,TGTGCCAGCTCCAGGGGGACCTACGAGCAGTACTTC,CASSRGTYEQYF
.,TRBV28,.,TRBJ1-2,TGTGCCAGCAGAATATACAGTTCTAACTATGGCTACACCTTC,CASRIYSSNYGYTF
few,TRBV11-2,.,TRBJ1-1,TGTGCCAGCAGCTTGAGCACGGGGGGAGGTACTGAAGCTTTCTTT,CASSLSTGGGTEAFF
medium-sized,TRBV2,TRBD1,TRBJ1-4,TGTGCCAGCAGTGACGGGACAGATGAAAAACTGTTTTTT,CASSDGTDEKLFF
.,TRBV6-5,.,TRBJ1-1,TGTGCCAGCAGTTCCAGGGTAAACACTGAAGCTTTCTTT,CASSSRVNTEAFF
.,TRBV4-3,.,TRBJ1-4,TGCGCCAGCAGCCAAGATGCCCGCGAAAAACTGTTTTTT,CASSQDAREKLFF
many,TRBV20-1,.,TRBJ1-2,TGCAGTGCCTCAAGGGAAGACACCTATGGCTACACCTTC,CSASREDTYGYTF
.,TRBV7-2,.,TRBJ2-7,TGTGCCAGCAGCTGGAAGACCCTAGGCGAGCAGTACTTC,CASSWKTLGEQYF
.,TRBV15,.,TRBJ2-7,TGTGCCACCAGCAGAGAACTAGCCCCCTACGAGCAGTACTTC,CATSRELAPYEQYF
.,TRBV29-1,TRBD1,TRBJ2-1,TGCAGCGGGGCCAGGGGGCTTAATGAGCAGTTCTTC,CSGARGLNEQFF
few,TRBV12-3/TRBV12-4,.,TRBJ1-3,TGTGCCAGCAGTTTGCTCTACTCTGGAAACACCATATATTTT,CASSLLYSGNTIYF
.,TRBV7-7,TRBD1,TRBJ1-5,TGTGCTAGCAGCTTCCCTCCTGGGGACAGAGATAATCAGCCCCAGCATTTT,CASSFPPGDRDNQPQHF
many,TRBV29-1,.,TRBJ2-5,TGCAGCGTTAACAGCGGTGAGACCCAGTACTTC,CSVNSGETQYF
.,TRBV29-1,.,TRBJ2-1,TGCAGCGTTGGGAACAATGAGCAGTTCTTC,CSVGNNEQFF
many,TRBV5-5,.,TRBJ1-6,TGTGCCAGCAGCTTGCCAAGGGGGAATTCACCCCTCCACTTT,CASSLPRGNSPLHF
many,TRBV27,.,TRBJ2-6,TGTGCCAGCAGTTTAGAGGTCTCTGGGGCCAACGTCCTGACTTTC,CASSLEVSGANVLTF
many,TRBV6-2/TRBV6-3,TRBD1,TRBJ2-7,TGTGCCAGCAGTTACCCTCAGGGGGTATCCTACGAGCAGTACTTC,CASSYPQGVSYEQYF
many,TRBV7-2,.,TRBJ2-3,TGTGCCAGCAGCCTCCAGGAGCCGGGGGGCCTGGGAGATACGCAGTATTTT,CASSLQEPGGLGDTQYF
.,TRBV20-1,.,TRBJ2-3,TGCAGTGCCGAATCGACAGATACGCAGTATTTT,CSAESTDTQYF
few,TRBV10-3,.,TRBJ2-5,TGTGCCATCAGTGAGTCTGGCAGGGAAGAGACCCAGTACTTC,CAISESGREETQYF
few,TRBV28,.,TRBJ2-7,TGTGCCAGCAGCGAAAGGGCCGTAACCTACGAGCAGTACTTC,CASSERAVTYEQYF
many,TRBV6-5,.,TRBJ2-7,TGTGCCAGCAGGAAGGGTCAGCGGTACGAGCAGTACTTC,CASRKGQRYEQYF
few,TRBV7-9,.,TRBJ1-5,TGTGCCAGCAGCTTAGACAATCAGCCCCAGCATTTT,CASSLDNQPQHF
many,TRBV7-2,.,TRBJ2-1,TGTGCCAGCAGCGCTCCCCCGGCGTTAGTCTACAATGAGCAGTTCTTC,CASSAPPALVYNEQFF